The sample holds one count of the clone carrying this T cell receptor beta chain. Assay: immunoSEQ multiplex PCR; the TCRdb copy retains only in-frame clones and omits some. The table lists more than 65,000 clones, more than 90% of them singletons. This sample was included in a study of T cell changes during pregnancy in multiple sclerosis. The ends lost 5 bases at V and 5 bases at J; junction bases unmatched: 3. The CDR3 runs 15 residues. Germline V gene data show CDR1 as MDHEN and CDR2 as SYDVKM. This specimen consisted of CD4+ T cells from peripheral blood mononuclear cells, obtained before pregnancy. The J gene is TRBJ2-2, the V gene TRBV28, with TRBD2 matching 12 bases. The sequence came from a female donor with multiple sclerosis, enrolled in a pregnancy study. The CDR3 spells CASSQLAGGTGELFF. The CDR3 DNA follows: TGTGCCAGCAGTCAGCTAGCGGGAGGGACCGGGGAGCTGTTTTTT.